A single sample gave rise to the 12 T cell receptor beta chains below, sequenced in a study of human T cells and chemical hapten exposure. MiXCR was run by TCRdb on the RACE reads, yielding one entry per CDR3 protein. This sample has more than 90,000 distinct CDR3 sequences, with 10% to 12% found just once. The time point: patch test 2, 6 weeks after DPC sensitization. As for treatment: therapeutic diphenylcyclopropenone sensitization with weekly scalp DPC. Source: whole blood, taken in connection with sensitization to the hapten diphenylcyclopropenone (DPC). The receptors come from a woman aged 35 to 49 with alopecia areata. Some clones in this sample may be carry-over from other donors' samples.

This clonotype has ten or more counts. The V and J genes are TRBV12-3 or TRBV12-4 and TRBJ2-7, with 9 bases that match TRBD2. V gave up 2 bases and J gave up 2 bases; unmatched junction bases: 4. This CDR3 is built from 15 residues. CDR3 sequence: CASSLSSGTPYEQYF. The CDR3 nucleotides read TGTGCCAGCAGTTTATCTAGCGGGACCCCCTACGAGCAGTACTTC.

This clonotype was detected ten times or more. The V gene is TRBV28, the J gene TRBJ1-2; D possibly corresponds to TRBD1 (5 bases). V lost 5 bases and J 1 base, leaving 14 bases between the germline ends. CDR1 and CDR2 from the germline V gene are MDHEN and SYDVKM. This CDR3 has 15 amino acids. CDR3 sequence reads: CASSAGRALNYGYTF. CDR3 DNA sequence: TGTGCCAGCAGTGCGGGACGGGCCCTTAACTATGGCTACACCTTC.

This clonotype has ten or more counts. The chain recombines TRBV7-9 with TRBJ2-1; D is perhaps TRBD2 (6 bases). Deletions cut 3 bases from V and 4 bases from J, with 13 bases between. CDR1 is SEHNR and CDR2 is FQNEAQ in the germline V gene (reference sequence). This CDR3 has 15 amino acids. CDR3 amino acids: CASSFRLGSYNEQFF. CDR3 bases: TGTGCCAGCAGCTTTCGACTAGGATCATACAATGAGCAGTTCTTC.

The CDR3 spells CASTSPDTYEQYF. CDR3 DNA sequence: TGTGCCAGCACCTCACCGGATACCTACGAGCAGTACTTC. The chain uses TRBV6-2 or TRBV6-3 and TRBJ2-7, with no clear D. This CDR3 region has 13 residues. Per the germline V gene, CDR1 is MNHEY and CDR2 is SVGEGT. Trimming removed 7 bases at V and 2 bases at J, with 12 bases between.

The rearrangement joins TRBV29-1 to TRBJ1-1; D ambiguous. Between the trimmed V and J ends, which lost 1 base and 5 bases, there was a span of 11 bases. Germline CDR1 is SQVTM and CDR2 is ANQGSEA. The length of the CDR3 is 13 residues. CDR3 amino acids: CSVEGVTGTEAFF. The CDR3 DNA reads TGCAGCGTTGAAGGTGTAACTGGTACTGAAGCTTTCTTT.

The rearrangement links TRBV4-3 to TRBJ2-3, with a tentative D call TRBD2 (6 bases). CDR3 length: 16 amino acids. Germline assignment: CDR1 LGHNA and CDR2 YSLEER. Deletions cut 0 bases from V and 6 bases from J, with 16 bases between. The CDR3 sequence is CASSQDPDGRRDTQYF. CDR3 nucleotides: TGCGCCAGCAGCCAAGATCCGGACGGGAGAAGGGATACGCAGTATTTT.

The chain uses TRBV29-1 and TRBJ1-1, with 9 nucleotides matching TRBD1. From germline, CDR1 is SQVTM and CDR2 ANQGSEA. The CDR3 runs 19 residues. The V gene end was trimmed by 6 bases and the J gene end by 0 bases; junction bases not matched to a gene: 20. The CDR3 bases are TGCAGCGTGAATTTAGCCGGGACAGGGAAGGTAAGAATGAACACTGAAGCTTTCTTT. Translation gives CSVNLAGTGKVRMNTEAFF.

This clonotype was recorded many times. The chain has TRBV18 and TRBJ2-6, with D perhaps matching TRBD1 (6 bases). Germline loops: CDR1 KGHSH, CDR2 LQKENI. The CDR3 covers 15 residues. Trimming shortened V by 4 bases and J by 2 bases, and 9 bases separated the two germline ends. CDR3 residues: CASSQQGPGANVLTF. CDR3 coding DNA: TGTGCCAGCTCACAACAGGGTCCTGGGGCCAACGTCCTGACTTTC.

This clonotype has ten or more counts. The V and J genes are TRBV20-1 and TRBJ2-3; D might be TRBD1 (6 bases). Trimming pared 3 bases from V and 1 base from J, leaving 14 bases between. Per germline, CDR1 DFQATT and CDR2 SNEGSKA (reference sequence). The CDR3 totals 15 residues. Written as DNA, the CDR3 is TGCAGTGCTAGCGGGGACACTTCTCGCACAGATACGCAGTATTTT. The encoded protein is CSASGDTSRTDTQYF.

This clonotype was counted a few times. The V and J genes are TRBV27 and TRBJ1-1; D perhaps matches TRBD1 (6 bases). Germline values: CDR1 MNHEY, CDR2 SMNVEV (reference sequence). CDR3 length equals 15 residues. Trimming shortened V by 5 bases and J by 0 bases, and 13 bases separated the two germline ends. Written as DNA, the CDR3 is TGTGCCAGCAGTCCCAGGGGACAACTGAACACTGAAGCTTTCTTT. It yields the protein CASSPRGQLNTEAFF.

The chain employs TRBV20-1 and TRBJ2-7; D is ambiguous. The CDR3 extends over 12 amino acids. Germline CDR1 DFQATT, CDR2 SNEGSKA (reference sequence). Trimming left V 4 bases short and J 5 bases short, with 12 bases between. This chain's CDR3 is CSATRSRHEQYF. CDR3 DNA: TGCAGTGCTACAAGGAGTAGGCACGAGCAGTACTTC.

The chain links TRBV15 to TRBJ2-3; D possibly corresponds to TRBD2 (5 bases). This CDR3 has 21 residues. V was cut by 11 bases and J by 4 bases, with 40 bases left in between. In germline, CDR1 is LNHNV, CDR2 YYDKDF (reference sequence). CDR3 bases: TGTGCCCACCCCGAGAGGGCTACGGTACCCGCTAGCTTTGATCCCCCAGATACGCAGTATTTT. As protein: CAHPERATVPASFDPPDTQYF.